Each of the 18 T cell receptor beta chains below was sequenced from the same sample in a study of shared clonotypes between healthy human individuals. Data came from immunoSEQ multiplex PCR; TCRdb stores just in-frame clones and leaves some out. Of roughly 2 million clones in the sample, roughly 94% were seen once. Sequencing was done on a sample of naive CD4+ T cells sorted from blood. Subset of the sample: CD45RA+ positively selected. These receptors all stem from a man aged 18 to 30 in good health.

The genes are TRBV19 and TRBJ2-5; 10 bases are shared with TRBD2. The germline CDR1 and CDR2 sequences are LNHDA and SQIVND (reference sequence). The V gene end was trimmed by 9 bases and the J gene end by 7 bases; junction bases not matched to a gene: 8. The CDR3 consists of 13 residues. CDR3 coding DNA: TGTGCCAGCCCCGGACTAGCGGAGATGACCCAGTACTTC. Translating it yields CASPGLAEMTQYF.

The chain uses TRBV7-9 and TRBJ2-5; either TRBD1 or TRBD2 may fit D (5 bases each). Germline CDR1 SEHNR, CDR2 FQNEAQ (reference sequence). Trimming removed 4 bases from V and 4 bases from J, with 10 bases in between. The CDR3 extends over 13 amino acids. The CDR3 loop reads CASSYGTGETQYF. The DNA of the CDR3 is TGTGCCAGCAGCTACGGGACGGGAGAGACCCAGTACTTC.

This clone was seen only once. The gene calls are TRBV10-3 and TRBJ2-4, with 7 bases fitting TRBD1. J was trimmed by 0 bases and V by 3 bases; bases with no gene match: 8. Germline CDR1 reads ENHRY; CDR2 reads SYGVKD. This CDR3 region has 17 residues. CDR3 amino acids: CAISEQGLGIAKNIQYF. CDR3 DNA sequence: TGTGCCATCAGTGAACAGGGGCTTGGTATAGCCAAAAACATTCAGTACTTC.

This clone appeared a single time. This chain connects TRBV4-1 to TRBJ2-7; D unresolved. CDR1 and CDR2 from the germline V gene are MGHRA and YSYEKL. Between the trimmed V and J ends, which lost 5 bases and 2 bases, there was a span of 10 bases. This CDR3 has 13 amino acids. CDR3 protein: CASSRDGAYEQYF. The DNA for the CDR3 is TGCGCCAGCAGCAGAGACGGTGCCTACGAGCAGTACTTC.

The genes are TRBV5-1 and TRBJ2-1, with TRBD2 matching 14 bases. This CDR3 contains 14 residues. The ends lost 5 bases at V and 8 bases at J; junction bases unmatched: 3. From germline, CDR1 is SGHRS and CDR2 YFSETQ. The CDR3 protein is CASRTSGRADEQFF. The CDR3 nucleotides are TGCGCCAGCAGGACTAGCGGGAGGGCTGATGAGCAGTTCTTC.

In DNA, the CDR3 is TGCGCCAGCAGCCAAGGGGGGACAGCAGAAGCTTTCTTT. Translating gives CASSQGGTAEAFF. The genes are TRBV4-3 and TRBJ1-1; 7 bases align to TRBD1. Germline assignment: CDR1 LGHNA and CDR2 YSLEER. The trim removed 1 base at V and 8 bases at J, leaving 4 bases unmatched. CDR3 size: 13 residues.

The chain links TRBV4-3 to TRBJ2-1; 7 positions agree with TRBD2. The CDR3 length is 15 residues. Germline V lookup: CDR1 LGHNA, CDR2 YSLEER. J lost 5 bases, V lost 1 base, and 5 bases had no gene match. The CDR3 DNA sequence: TGCGCCAGCAGCCAAGCCGAGCGGGGCAACAATGAGCAGTTCTTC. It yields the protein CASSQAERGNNEQFF.

The rearrangement uses TRBV28 and TRBJ2-7; D remains unclear. CDR3 length: 12 residues. Germline CDR1 and CDR2: MDHEN and SYDVKM. The V gene lost 7 bases and the J gene lost 3 bases, with 10 bases spanning the gap. CDR3 coding DNA: TGTGCCAGCAAGGGCACCTTCTACGAGCAGTACTTC. Its translation is CASKGTFYEQYF.

This chain connects TRBV10-2 to TRBJ1-5; D might be TRBD1 (5 bases). Germline V gene lookup returns CDR1 WSHSY and CDR2 SAAADI. The CDR3 totals 15 residues. The V end lost 3 bases, the J end lost 2 bases, and 11 bases lay between the germline ends. CDR3 region: CASSELGLGNQPQHF. The CDR3 coding sequence is TGCGCCAGCAGTGAATTGGGGCTGGGCAATCAGCCCCAGCATTTT.

The chain couples TRBV30 to TRBJ1-3; weak D call: TRBD1 (5 bases). This CDR3 has 15 amino acids. The ends were cut back, 5 bases at V and 0 bases at J, with 14 bases in the middle. Germline assignment: CDR1 GTSNPN and CDR2 SVGIG (reference sequence). The CDR3 nucleotides are TGTGCCTGGGGCCGACCCGGGACCTCTGGAAACACCATATATTTT. This gives the protein CAWGRPGTSGNTIYF.

This clone was seen only once. This chain links TRBV9 with TRBJ1-2; D uncertain. Looked up from germline, CDR1 is SGDLS and CDR2 is YYNGEE. This CDR3 contains 15 residues. V gave up 1 base and J gave up 2 bases, with 12 bases separating them. The CDR3 reads CASSVSRAGNYGYTF. Written as DNA, the CDR3 is TGTGCCAGCAGCGTATCTAGGGCGGGGAACTATGGCTACACCTTC.

The chain uses TRBV19 and TRBJ2-3; D uncertain. CDR1 is LNHDA and CDR2 is SQIVND in the germline V gene (reference sequence). The V end was cut by 1 base, the J end by 8 bases, with 16 bases between. The CDR3 consists of 15 residues. CDR3 bases: TGTGCCAGTAGTATAGGGACGGTCGGCTTTCGTACGCAGTATTTT. This codes for CASSIGTVGFRTQYF. Full variable domain (missing parts from reference TRBV19 and TRBJ2-3): DGGITQSPKYLFRKEGQNVTLSCEQNLNHDAMYWYRQDPGQGLRLIYYSQIVNDFQKGDIAEGYSVSREKKESFPLTVTSAQKNPTAFYLCASSIGTVGFRTQYFGPGTRLTVL.

About this clone itself: Just one base apart from a much larger clone, this may be a read error. Other nucleotide sequences from this sample produce the same CDR3. This chain links TRBV5-1 with TRBJ1-1; 9 bases fit TRBD1. The CDR3 sequence is 14 residues long. With 5 bases clipped from V and 1 base from J, the junction kept 3 bases outside the gene matches. The V gene's germline CDR1 is SGHRS and CDR2 YFSETQ. The CDR3 is CASSPGQGNTEAFF. CDR3 DNA: TGCGCCAGCAGTCCGGGACAGGGGAACACTGAAGCTTTCTTT.

This clone showed up just once. V is TRBV6-5 and J is TRBJ2-2, with D perhaps given as TRBD1 or TRBD2 (5 bases each). The germline CDR1 and CDR2 sequences are MNHEY and SVGAGI. The CDR3 spans 13 residues. V was trimmed by 10 bases and J by 5 bases, leaving 14 bases between them. The CDR3 here is CATQRGGTGELFF. The CDR3, as DNA: TGTGCCACCCAACGGGGCGGTACCGGGGAGCTGTTTTTT.

This chain links TRBV27 with TRBJ1-1; 7 bases map to TRBD1. Per germline, CDR1 MNHEY and CDR2 SMNVEV (reference sequence). V gave up 2 bases and J gave up 6 bases; unmatched junction bases: 6. The CDR3 runs 14 residues. The CDR3 spells CASSLDRVNAEAFF. The CDR3 DNA reads TGTGCCAGCAGTTTAGACAGGGTAAACGCTGAAGCTTTCTTT.

This chain joins TRBV2 and TRBJ2-5; 7 bases agree with TRBD1. CDR1 is SNHLY, CDR2 FYNNEI, per germline. The CDR3 loop spans 14 amino acids. V lost 4 bases, J lost 4 bases, and 6 bases stayed unmatched. The CDR3 DNA sequence: TGTGCCAGCAGTGTTACAGGGGTTAGAGAGACCCAGTACTTC. Residues: CASSVTGVRETQYF.

The chain carries TRBV27 and TRBJ1-2; TRBD1 is a possible D gene (5 bases). The germline V and J ends were trimmed by 6 bases and 12 bases, with 17 bases remaining between them. The CDR3 length is 12 residues. CDR1 and CDR2 from the germline V gene are MNHEY and SMNVEV (reference sequence). In nucleotides, the CDR3 is TGTGCCAGCAGGGGGAGGACATTATCACACACCTTC. It codes for CASRGRTLSHTF.

The chain uses TRBV30 and TRBJ1-6; D gene uncertain. Trimming took off 3 bases at V and 10 bases at J, with 19 bases between the two ends. This CDR3 is 15 amino acids long. From germline, CDR1 is GTSNPN and CDR2 SVGIG (reference sequence). In nucleotides, the CDR3 is TGTGCCTGGAGCCGTTGGGGTTTCGGTGGCTCACCCCTCCACTTT. Translating it yields CAWSRWGFGGSPLHF.